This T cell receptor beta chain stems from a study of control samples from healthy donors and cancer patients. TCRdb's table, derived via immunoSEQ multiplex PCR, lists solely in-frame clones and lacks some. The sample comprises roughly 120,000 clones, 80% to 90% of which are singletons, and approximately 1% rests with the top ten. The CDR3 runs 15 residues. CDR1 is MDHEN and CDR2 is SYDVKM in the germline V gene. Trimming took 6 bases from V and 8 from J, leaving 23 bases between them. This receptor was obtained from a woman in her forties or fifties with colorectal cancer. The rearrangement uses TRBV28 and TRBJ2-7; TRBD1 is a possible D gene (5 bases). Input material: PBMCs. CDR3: CASRDVEGATAQQYF. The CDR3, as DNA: TGTGCCAGCAGGGACGTGGAAGGGGCCACGGCCCAGCAGTACTTC. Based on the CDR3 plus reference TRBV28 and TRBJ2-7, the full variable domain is DVKVTQSSRYLVKRTGEKVFLECVQDMDHENMFWYRQDPGLGLRLIYFSYDVKMKEKGDIPEGYSVSREKKERFSLILESASTNQTSMYLCASRDVEGATAQQYFGPGTRLTVT.